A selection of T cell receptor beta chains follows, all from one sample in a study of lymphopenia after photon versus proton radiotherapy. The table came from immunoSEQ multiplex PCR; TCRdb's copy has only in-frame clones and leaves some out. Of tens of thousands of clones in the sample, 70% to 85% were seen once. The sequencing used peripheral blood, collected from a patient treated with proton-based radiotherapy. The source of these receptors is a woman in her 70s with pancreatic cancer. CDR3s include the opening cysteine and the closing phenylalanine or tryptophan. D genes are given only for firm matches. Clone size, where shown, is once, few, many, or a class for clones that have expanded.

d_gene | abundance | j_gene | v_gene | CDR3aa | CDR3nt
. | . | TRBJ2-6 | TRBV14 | CASRQRGRGANVLTF | TGTGCCAGCAGACAGAGGGGGAGAGGGGCCAACGTCCTGACTTTC
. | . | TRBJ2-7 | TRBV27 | CASSHQGSYEQYF | TGTGCCAGCAGTCATCAGGGATCCTACGAGCAGTACTTC
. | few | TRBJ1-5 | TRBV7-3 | CARRPGGCQPQHF | TGTGCCAGAAGACCAGGAGGCTGTCAGCCCCAGCATTTT
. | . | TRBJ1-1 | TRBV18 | CASSPAGGTRTEAFF | TGTGCCAGCTCCCCCGCGGGGGGCACGAGAACTGAAGCTTTCTTT
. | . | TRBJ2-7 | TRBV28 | CASKAPGLFYEQYF | TGTGCCAGCAAAGCCCCGGGCCTTTTTTACGAGCAGTACTTC
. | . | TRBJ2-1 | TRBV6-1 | CASSERETSWRYNEQFF | TGTGCCAGCAGTGAAAGGGAGACTAGTTGGCGGTACAATGAGCAGTTCTTC
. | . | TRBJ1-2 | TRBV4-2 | CASSPLQGEVGYTF | TGTGCCAGCAGCCCCTTACAGGGTGAGGTTGGCTACACCTTC
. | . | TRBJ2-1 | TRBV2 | CASGSEVEQFF | TGTGCCAGCGGGAGTGAGGTGGAGCAGTTCTTC
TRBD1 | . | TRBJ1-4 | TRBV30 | CAWSVPDRGPGEKLFF | TGTGCCTGGAGTGTGCCCGACAGGGGGCCTGGTGAAAAACTGTTTTTT
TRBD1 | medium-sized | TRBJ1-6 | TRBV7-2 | CASSLAPPGQGGSLHF | TGTGCCAGCAGCTTAGCCCCCCCCGGACAGGGCGGGTCCCTCCACTTT
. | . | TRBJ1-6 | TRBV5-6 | CASSYQDLSSYNSPLHF | TGTGCCAGCAGCTACCAGGATCTAAGCTCCTATAATTCACCCCTCCACTTT
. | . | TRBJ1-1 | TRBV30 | CAWSRPPRGTEAFF | TGTGCCTGGAGTCGCCCCCCCCGGGGCACTGAAGCTTTCTTT
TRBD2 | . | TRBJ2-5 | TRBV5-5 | CASSLGSGAWETQYF | TGTGCCAGCAGCTTGGGAAGCGGGGCCTGGGAGACCCAGTACTTC
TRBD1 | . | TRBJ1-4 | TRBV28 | CASSSSGTVGEKLFF | TGTGCCAGCAGTTCCTCCGGGACAGTGGGGGAAAAACTGTTTTTT
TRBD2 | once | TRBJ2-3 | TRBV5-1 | CASSSTSGSSGDTQYF | TGCGCCAGCAGCTCTACTAGCGGGAGTTCGGGAGATACGCAGTATTTT
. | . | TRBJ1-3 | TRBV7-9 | CASSPRTVRSGNTIYF | TGTGCCAGCAGCCCCAGGACAGTACGCTCTGGAAACACCATATATTTT
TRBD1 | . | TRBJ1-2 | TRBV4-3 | CASSLLTGQGAGGYTF | TGCGCCAGCAGCCTCTTAACAGGACAGGGGGCAGGTGGCTACACCTTC
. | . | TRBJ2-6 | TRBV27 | CASSVTYWLQSRANVLTF | TGTGCCAGCAGTGTGACCTACTGGCTACAAAGTCGGGCCAACGTCCTGACTTTC
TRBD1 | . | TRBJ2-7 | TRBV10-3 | CAIGTASYEQYF | TGTGCCATAGGGACAGCCTCCTACGAGCAGTACTTC
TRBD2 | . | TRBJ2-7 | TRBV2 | CASSERSSGRAEQYF | TGTGCCAGCAGTGAACGATCCAGCGGGAGGGCCGAGCAGTACTTC
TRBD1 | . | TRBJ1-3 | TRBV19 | CASSIDRGTVSGNTIYF | TGTGCCAGTAGTATAGATAGAGGGACAGTCTCTGGAAACACCATATATTTT
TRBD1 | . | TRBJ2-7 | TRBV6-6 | CASSLPTAGGEQYF | TGTGCCAGCAGCCTCCCAACCGCAGGGGGCGAGCAGTACTTC
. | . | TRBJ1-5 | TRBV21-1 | CASSKVGNQPQHF | TGTGCCAGCAGCAAAGTTGGTAATCAGCCCCAGCATTTT
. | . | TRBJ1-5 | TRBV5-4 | CASSLGTAMSNQPQHF | TGTGCCAGCAGCTTGGGGACAGCTATGAGCAATCAGCCCCAGCATTTT
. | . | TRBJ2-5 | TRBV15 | CATSRDQETQYF | TGTGCCACCAGCAGAGATCAAGAGACCCAGTACTTC
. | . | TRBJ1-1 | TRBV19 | CASSTTVNTEAFF | TGTGCCAGTAGTACGACAGTGAACACTGAAGCTTTCTTT
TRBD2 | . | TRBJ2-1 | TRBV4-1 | CASSQFPGLPTYNEQFF | TGCGCCAGCAGCCAGTTTCCGGGACTACCTACCTACAATGAGCAGTTCTTC
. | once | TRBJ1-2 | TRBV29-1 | CSVLPGTTNYGYTF | TGCAGCGTTCTTCCCGGGACAACTAACTATGGCTACACCTTC
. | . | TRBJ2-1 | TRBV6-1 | CATTNRDGRNNEQFF | TGTGCCACGACGAACCGGGACGGGCGAAACAATGAGCAGTTCTTC
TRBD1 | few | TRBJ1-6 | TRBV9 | CASSTRTGGETYNSPLHF | TGTGCCAGCAGCACTCGGACAGGGGGAGAAACATATAATTCACCCCTCCACTTT
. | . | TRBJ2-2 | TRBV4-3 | CASSQDPGSGELFF | TGCGCCAGCAGCCAAGATCCCGGGTCCGGGGAGCTGTTTTTT
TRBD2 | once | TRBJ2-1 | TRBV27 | CASTPSGRGNEQFF | TGTGCCAGCACCCCTAGCGGGAGAGGGAATGAGCAGTTCTTC
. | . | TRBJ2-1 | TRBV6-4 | CASSPLGGSYNEQFF | TGTGCCAGCAGTCCCTTGGGGGGCTCCTACAATGAGCAGTTCTTC
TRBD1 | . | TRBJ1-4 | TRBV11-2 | CASTADRIGGKLFF | TGTGCCAGCACCGCGGACAGGATCGGTGGAAAACTGTTTTTT
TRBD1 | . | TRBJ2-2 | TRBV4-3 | CASSHARTGVGGELFF | TGCGCCAGCAGCCATGCCCGGACAGGGGTCGGCGGGGAGCTGTTTTTT
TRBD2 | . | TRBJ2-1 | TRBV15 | CATSRQLAGGRNEQFF | TGTGCCACCAGCAGACAACTAGCGGGAGGGCGGAATGAGCAGTTCTTC
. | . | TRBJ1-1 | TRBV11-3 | CASSLIAGAEAFF | TGTGCCAGCAGCTTAATCGCTGGGGCAGAAGCTTTCTTT
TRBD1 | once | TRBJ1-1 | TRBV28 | CASRGGLNTEAFF | TGTGCCAGCCGAGGGGGCCTGAACACTGAAGCTTTCTTT
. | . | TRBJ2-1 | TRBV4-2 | CASSQDGGNEQFF | TGTGCCAGCAGCCAAGATGGAGGGAATGAGCAGTTCTTC
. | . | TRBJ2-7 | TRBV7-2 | CASSPGSTGFYEQYF | TGTGCCAGCAGCCCGGGAAGTACCGGGTTCTACGAGCAGTACTTC
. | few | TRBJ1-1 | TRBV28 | CASEVGGLVAFF | TGTGCCAGCGAAGTGGGGGGTTTGGTAGCTTTCTTT
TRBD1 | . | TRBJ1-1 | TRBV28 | CASSLWFGTGYYTEAFF | TGTGCCAGCAGTTTGTGGTTCGGGACAGGGTATTACACTGAAGCTTTCTTT
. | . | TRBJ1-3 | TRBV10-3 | CAISEGPLNTIYF | TGTGCCATCAGTGAAGGCCCTTTGAACACCATATATTTT
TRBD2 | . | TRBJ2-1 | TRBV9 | CASSPSGGYNEQFF | TGTGCCAGCAGCCCTAGCGGGGGTTACAATGAGCAGTTCTTC
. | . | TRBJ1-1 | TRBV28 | CASLQHTEAFF | TGTGCCAGCCTCCAACACACTGAAGCTTTCTTT
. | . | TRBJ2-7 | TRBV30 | CAWSPPWQGPSYEQYF | TGTGCCTGGAGTCCCCCCTGGCAGGGGCCATCCTACGAGCAGTACTTC
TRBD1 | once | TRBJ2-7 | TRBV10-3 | CAISGDSYYEQYF | TGTGCCATCAGCGGGGACAGCTACTACGAGCAGTACTTC